These T cell receptor beta chains were read from a single sample in a study of Tregs in tolerant kidney transplant recipients. The table came from immunoSEQ multiplex PCR; TCRdb's copy has only in-frame clones and leaves some out. The sample has 60,000 to 70,000 clones; roughly 92% are singletons. Sequencing used CD8+ T cells from blood, obtained before the transplant. The receptors come from a human donor who received a combined kidney and bone marrow transplant. Both conserved end residues are part of each CDR3. The D gene is left open where the match is weak. Clone size is shown for a subset of rows, as once, few, many or a class of expanded clone.

TRBD2	TRBJ2-5	NA	18	TRBV15	TGTGCCACCAGCCTGGGGACTAGCGGGAGGGTGTACCAAGAGACCCAGTACTTC	CATSLGTSGRVYQETQYF
TRBD1	TRBJ2-6	NA	17	TRBV19	TGTGCCAGTAGTGAGGGGACAGGGGCCCCTGGGGCCAACGTCCTGACTTTC	CASSEGTGAPGANVLTF
NA	TRBJ1-1	NA	13	TRBV6-5	TGTGTCAGCAGTCCCGGGGTAAACACTGAAGCTTTCTTT	CVSSPGVNTEAFF
NA	TRBJ1-6	NA	17	TRBV7-3	TGTGCCAGCAGCTCATCGGGGGGGAGCTCCTATAATTCACCCCTCCACTTT	CASSSSGGSSYNSPLHF
NA	TRBJ1-2	NA	14	TRBV27	TGTGCCAGCACCCCGACAGGAGCATTGGGGGGCTACACCTTC	CASTPTGALGGYTF
TRBD1	TRBJ1-6	NA	16	TRBV9	TGTGCCAGCAGCGTGGGGGACAGCTCCTATAATTCACCCCTCCACTTT	CASSVGDSSYNSPLHF
TRBD1	TRBJ1-6	few	16	TRBV25-1	TGTGCCAGCAGTGAACAGGGGGCTTCCTATAATTCACCCCTCCACTTT	CASSEQGASYNSPLHF
TRBD1	TRBJ2-7	NA	14	TRBV28	TGTGCCAGCAGTTTCCAGGGGGTTGCCTACGAGCAGTACTTC	CASSFQGVAYEQYF
NA	TRBJ2-6	few	18	TRBV5-6	TGTGCCAGCAGCTTGGCCGGAGGGGAGAGCTCTGGGGCCAACGTCCTGACTTTC	CASSLAGGESSGANVLTF
TRBD2	TRBJ2-1	NA	15	TRBV19	TGTGCCAGTAGTCTGTGGACTAGCGGGAGCAATGAGCAGTTCTTC	CASSLWTSGSNEQFF
TRBD2	TRBJ2-1	NA	15	TRBV5-6	TGTGCCAGCAGCTTAAGTACTAGCGATCCCTATGGGCAGTTCTTC	CASSLSTSDPYGQFF
NA	TRBJ2-5	NA	16	TRBV5-6	TGTGCCAGCAGCTTGGGCTCCCGGACAAACCAAGAGACCCAGTACTTC	CASSLGSRTNQETQYF
NA	TRBJ1-5	NA	16	TRBV5-1	TGCGCCAGCAGCTTGGGCTGGGGAACGGGAAATCAGCCCCAGCATTTT	CASSLGWGTGNQPQHF
TRBD2	TRBJ2-7	NA	14	TRBV13	TGTGCCAGCAGCTCGGGACTAGTGTACGGCGAGCAGTACTTC	CASSSGLVYGEQYF
TRBD1	TRBJ1-5	NA	14	TRBV27	TGTGCCAGCAGTCACAGGGGGTTCAATCAGCCCCAGCATTTT	CASSHRGFNQPQHF
NA	TRBJ2-7	NA	11	TRBV7-2	TGTGCCAGCAGCTTAGCCCTCGAGCAGTACTTC	CASSLALEQYF
TRBD1	TRBJ2-7	NA	13	TRBV30	TGTGCCTGGCGATCGGGACAGTCCTACGAGCAGTACTTC	CAWRSGQSYEQYF
TRBD1	TRBJ1-5	NA	19	TRBV18	TGTGCCAGCTCACCAAGTACAGGGGTAGGCTATTATAGCAATCAGCCCCAGCATTTT	CASSPSTGVGYYSNQPQHF
TRBD2	TRBJ2-3	NA	17	TRBV4-3	TGCGCCAGCAGCCACAAAGCGGGGGGGGCAAGGGCGGATACGCAGTATTTT	CASSHKAGGARADTQYF
TRBD2	TRBJ2-5	once	14	TRBV7-2	TGTGCCAGCAGCTTAGGGACTAGCGGGTTCCCAGGGTACTTC	CASSLGTSGFPGYF
TRBD2	TRBJ2-7	NA	15	TRBV11-3	TGTGCCAGCAGCCCTTCGGGGGGAGGAACCTACGAGCAGTACTTC	CASSPSGGGTYEQYF
NA	TRBJ2-7	NA	15	TRBV19	TGTGCCAGTAGTATCTGGAGTAGGTCCTCCTACGAGCAGTACTTC	CASSIWSRSSYEQYF
NA	TRBJ1-5	few	14	TRBV6-5	TGTGCCAGCAGTAGCGTCGAGGGAACTCAGCCCCAGCATTTT	CASSSVEGTQPQHF
NA	TRBJ2-7	NA	14	TRBV13	TGTGCCAGCAGCTTAGGCCGGACTGGCTACGAGCAGTACTTC	CASSLGRTGYEQYF
NA	TRBJ1-1	NA	13	TRBV29-1	TGCAGCGTTGAGGGGGGGTCGAACACTGAAGCTTTCTTT	CSVEGGSNTEAFF
NA	TRBJ2-7	NA	15	TRBV9	TGTGCCAGCAGCGAGGGAGTGTTATACGTCGACGAGCAGTACTTC	CASSEGVLYVDEQYF
NA	TRBJ2-2	NA	19	TRBV21-1	TGTGCCAGCAGCAAAACAGGGGGCCTACAATCCGCGAACACCGGGGAGCTGTTTTTT	CASSKTGGLQSANTGELFF
TRBD1	TRBJ2-7	NA	15	TRBV4-1	TGCGCCAGCAGCCAGACAGGGGCGACCTCCTACGAGCAGTACTTC	CASSQTGATSYEQYF
NA	TRBJ2-7	NA	14	TRBV27	TGTGCCAGCAGTTTACAGGGCGGCTCCTACGAGCAGTACTTC	CASSLQGGSYEQYF
NA	TRBJ1-5	NA	15	TRBV9	TGTGCCAGCAGCGCCGGGACACATAGCAATCAGCCCCAGCATTTT	CASSAGTHSNQPQHF
NA	TRBJ2-1	NA	13	TRBV2	TGTGCCAACCTAGGTGGTGGCTACAATGAGCAGTTCTTC	CANLGGGYNEQFF
NA	TRBJ2-3	NA	15	TRBV10-3	TGTGCCATCAGTGAGCCGACAGGCTCGACAGATACGCAGTATTTT	CAISEPTGSTDTQYF
NA	TRBJ1-1	once	14	TRBV9	TGTGCCAGCAGCCGCGGGGGGTTGAACACTGAAGCTTTCTTT	CASSRGGLNTEAFF
NA	TRBJ2-7	NA	13	TRBV27	TGTGCCAGCAGTGTCACTAGTTCCTACGAGCAGTACTTC	CASSVTSSYEQYF
TRBD1	TRBJ1-2	NA	15	TRBV4-2	TGTGCCAGCAGCCCTTACGGACAGGGGATCGATGGCTACACCTTC	CASSPYGQGIDGYTF
NA	TRBJ2-6	NA	15	TRBV14	TGTGCCAGCAGCCAACTAGCGCCTGGGGCCAACGTCCTGACTTTC	CASSQLAPGANVLTF
TRBD1	TRBJ1-2	once	16	TRBV27	TGTGCCAGCAGTCCCCAACCCGCAGGGGGCGAACTGGGCTACACCTTC	CASSPQPAGGELGYTF
NA	TRBJ2-7	NA	14	TRBV7-9	TGTGCCAGCAGCCCAAAGGGGTCCCCGTACGAGCAGTACTTC	CASSPKGSPYEQYF
TRBD2	TRBJ2-1	NA	15	TRBV2	TGTGCCAGCAGTACACCTAGCGGGAGGGGGAATGAGCAGTTCTTC	CASSTPSGRGNEQFF
NA	TRBJ2-7	NA	16	TRBV27	TGTGCCAGCAGTTTACGAGGGGGAATTAACTCCTACGAGCAGTACTTC	CASSLRGGINSYEQYF
TRBD2	TRBJ2-2	NA	16	TRBV9	TGTGCCAGCAGCGCGATAGCGGGGGATAACACCGGGGAGCTGTTTTTT	CASSAIAGDNTGELFF
NA	TRBJ2-3	once	12	TRBV9	TGTGCCAGCAGCATCGGATCCACTACCATGTATTTT	CASSIGSTTMYF
TRBD2	TRBJ2-1	NA	17	TRBV7-9	TGTGCCAGCAGCTCTCCGACTAGCGGGTCCCCTTACAATGAGCAGTTCTTC	CASSSPTSGSPYNEQFF
NA	TRBJ1-5	NA	12	TRBV6-1	TGTGCCAGCAAATATAGCAATCAGCCCCAGCATTTT	CASKYSNQPQHF
TRBD2	TRBJ2-1	NA	13	TRBV29-1	TGCAGCGTTGGGGGGGGTCAATACAATGAGCAGTTCTTC	CSVGGGQYNEQFF
NA	TRBJ1-1	NA	13	TRBV7-6	TGTGCCAGCAGCTTTAACAGAAACACTGAAGCTTTCTTT	CASSFNRNTEAFF
TRBD2	TRBJ2-1	NA	17	TRBV13	TGTGCCAGCAGCGGACTAGCGGGGGACCAGTTGATCAATGAGCAGTTCTTC	CASSGLAGDQLINEQFF
NA	TRBJ2-7	NA	13	TRBV12-5	TGTGCTAGTGGTCTCAGTCAGACCTACGAGCAGTACTTC	CASGLSQTYEQYF
TRBD1	TRBJ2-7	NA	12	TRBV29-1	TGCAGCGCAACGGGACAGGGTGGCGAGCAGTACTTC	CSATGQGGEQYF
NA	TRBJ2-7	NA	15	TRBV18	TGTGCCAGCTCACCGGTGGACACTAACTCCTACGAGCAGTACTTC	CASSPVDTNSYEQYF
TRBD1	TRBJ1-6	NA	14	TRBV5-8	TGTGCCAGCAGCTCTGACAGGGAATTCTCACCCCTCCACTTT	CASSSDREFSPLHF
NA	TRBJ1-1	NA	15	TRBV7-8	TGTGCCAGCAGCCCACTGGGAGAGCTGAACACTGAAGCTTTCTTT	CASSPLGELNTEAFF
TRBD1	TRBJ2-7	NA	14	TRBV9	TGTGCCAGCAGCCCATCGACAGGGTACCACGAGCAGTACTTC	CASSPSTGYHEQYF